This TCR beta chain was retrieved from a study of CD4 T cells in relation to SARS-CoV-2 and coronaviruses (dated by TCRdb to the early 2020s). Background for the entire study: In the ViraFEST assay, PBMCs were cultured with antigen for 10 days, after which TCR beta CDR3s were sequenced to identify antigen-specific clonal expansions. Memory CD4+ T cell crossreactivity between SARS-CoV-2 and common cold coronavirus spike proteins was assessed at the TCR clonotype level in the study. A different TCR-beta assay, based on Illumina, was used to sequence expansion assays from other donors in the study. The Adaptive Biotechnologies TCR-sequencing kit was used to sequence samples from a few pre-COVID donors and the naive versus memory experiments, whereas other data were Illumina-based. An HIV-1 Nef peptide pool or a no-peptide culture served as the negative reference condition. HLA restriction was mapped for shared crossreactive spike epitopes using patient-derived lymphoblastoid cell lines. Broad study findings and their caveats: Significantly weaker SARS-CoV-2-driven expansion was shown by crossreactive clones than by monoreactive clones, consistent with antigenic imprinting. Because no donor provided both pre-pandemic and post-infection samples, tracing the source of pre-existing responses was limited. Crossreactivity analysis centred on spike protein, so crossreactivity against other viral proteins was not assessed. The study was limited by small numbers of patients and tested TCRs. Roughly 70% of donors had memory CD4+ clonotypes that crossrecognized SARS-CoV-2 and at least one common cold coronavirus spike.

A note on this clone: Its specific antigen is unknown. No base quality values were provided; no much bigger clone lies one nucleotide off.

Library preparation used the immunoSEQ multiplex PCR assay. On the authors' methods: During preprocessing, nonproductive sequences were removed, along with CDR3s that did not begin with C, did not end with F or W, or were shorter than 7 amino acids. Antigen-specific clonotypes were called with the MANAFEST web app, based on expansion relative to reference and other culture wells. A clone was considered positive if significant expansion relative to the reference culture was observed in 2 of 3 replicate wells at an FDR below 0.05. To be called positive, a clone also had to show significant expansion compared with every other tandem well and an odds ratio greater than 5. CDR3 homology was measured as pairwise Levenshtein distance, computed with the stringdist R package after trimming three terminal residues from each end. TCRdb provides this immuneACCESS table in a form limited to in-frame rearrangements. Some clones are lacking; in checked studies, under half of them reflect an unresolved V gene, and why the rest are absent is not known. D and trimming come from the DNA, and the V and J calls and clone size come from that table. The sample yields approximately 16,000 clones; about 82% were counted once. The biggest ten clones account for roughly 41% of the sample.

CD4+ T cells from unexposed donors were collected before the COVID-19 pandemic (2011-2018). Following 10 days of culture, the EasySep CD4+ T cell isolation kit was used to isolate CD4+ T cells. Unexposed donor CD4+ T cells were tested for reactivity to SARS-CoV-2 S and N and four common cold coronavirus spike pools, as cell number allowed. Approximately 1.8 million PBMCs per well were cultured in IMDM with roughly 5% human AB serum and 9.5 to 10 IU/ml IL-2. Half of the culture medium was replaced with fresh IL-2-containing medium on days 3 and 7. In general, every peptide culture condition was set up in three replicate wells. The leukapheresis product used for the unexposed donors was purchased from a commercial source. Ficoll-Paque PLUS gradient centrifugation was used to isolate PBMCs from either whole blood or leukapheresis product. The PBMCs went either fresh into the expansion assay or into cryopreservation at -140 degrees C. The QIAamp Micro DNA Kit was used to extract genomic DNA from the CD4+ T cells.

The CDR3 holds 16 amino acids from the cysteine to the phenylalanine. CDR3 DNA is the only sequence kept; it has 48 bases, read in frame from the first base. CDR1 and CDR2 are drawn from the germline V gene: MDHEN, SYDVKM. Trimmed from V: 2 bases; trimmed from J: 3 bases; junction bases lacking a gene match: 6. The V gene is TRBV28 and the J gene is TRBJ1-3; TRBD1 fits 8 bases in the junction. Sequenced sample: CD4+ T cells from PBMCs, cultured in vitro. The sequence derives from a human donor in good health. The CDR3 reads CASSLPRGRDGNTIYF. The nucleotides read TGTGCCAGCAGTTTACCCAGGGGGCGCGATGGAAACACCATATATTTT.